A single sample gave rise to the 15 T cell receptor beta chains below, sequenced in a study of cytomegalovirus exposure and HLA in healthy donors. 13 Jbeta primers and 60 Vbeta primers were used for the PCR. Assay used: immunoSEQ multiplex PCR; TCRdb lists only in-frame clones, some missing. Here the sample spans around 160,000 clones, 60% to 80% being singletons. Material for sequencing was PBMCs. These receptor sequences come from a middle-aged woman in good health and CMV-seropositive.

This chain links TRBV28 with TRBJ1-2; D possibly corresponds to TRBD1 (6 bases). There are 12 residues in the CDR3. The V and J ends lost 6 bases and 7 bases respectively, with 12 bases between them. Germline-derived CDR1 and CDR2 are MDHEN and SYDVKM. CDR3 amino acids: CASRTGLFGYTF. Here the CDR3 DNA reads TGTGCCAGCAGAACAGGGTTATTTGGCTACACCTTC.

The genes are TRBV7-9 and TRBJ2-3, with 8 bases aligning to TRBD1. The CDR3 length is 16 residues. CDR1 is SEHNR and CDR2 is FQNEAQ in the germline V gene (reference sequence). V lost 3 bases, J lost 4 bases, and 9 bases stayed unmatched. The CDR3 coding sequence is TGTGCCAGCAGCTTGTTTCCTGTGACAGGGGCAGATACGCAGTATTTT. It is translated as CASSLFPVTGADTQYF.

This clone came up a few times. The gene calls are TRBV27 and TRBJ1-4; TRBD1 matches 8 bases. The CDR3 runs to 16 residues. With V trimmed by 2 bases and J by 7 bases, 9 bases remained unmatched. Per germline, CDR1 MNHEY and CDR2 SMNVEV (reference sequence). The CDR3 region is CASSLLFSGGREKLFF. DNA for the CDR3: TGTGCCAGCAGTTTACTGTTTTCAGGGGGCCGTGAAAAACTGTTTTTT. The full variable domain, completed using reference TRBV27 and TRBJ1-4, is EAQVTQNPRYLITVTGKKLTVTCSQNMNHEYMSWYRQDPGLGLRQIYYSMNVEVTDKGDVPEGYKVSRKEKRNFPLILESPSPNQTSLYFCASSLLFSGGREKLFFGSGTQLSVL.

The chain uses TRBV7-9 and TRBJ1-3, with 7 bases matching TRBD1. Germline lookup yields CDR1 SEHNR and CDR2 FQNEAQ (reference sequence). The CDR3 is 14 residues long. J lost 2 bases, V lost 5 bases, and 3 bases had no gene match. The CDR3: CASSPTGAGNTIYF. CDR3 nucleotide sequence: TGTGCCAGCAGCCCAACAGGGGCTGGAAACACCATATATTTT.

The chain is built from TRBV9 and TRBJ2-1, with TRBD2 matching 11 bases. Unmatched junction bases numbered 16, after V lost 4 bases and J lost 7 bases. From germline, CDR1 is SGDLS and CDR2 YYNGEE. CDR3 length equals 18 residues. CDR3 in DNA: TGTGCCAGCAGCCGCCGAGACCCACTAGCGGGAGACGGGAATGAGCAGTTCTTC. This translates into CASSRRDPLAGDGNEQFF.

The V and J genes are TRBV27 and TRBJ2-7, with a possible D match to TRBD1 (5 bases). CDR3 size: 12 residues. The V gene's germline CDR1 is MNHEY and CDR2 SMNVEV (reference sequence). V lost 9 bases and J lost 3, with 12 bases in between. The CDR3 DNA reads as TGTGCCAGAAGTGACAGAATCTACGAGCAGTACTTC. As protein: CARSDRIYEQYF.

This clone was counted a few times. The chain has TRBV6-8 and TRBJ2-7; D may be TRBD2 (6 bases). The CDR3 has 13 residues. The germline CDR1 and CDR2 sequences are MNHGY and SAAAGT. V was shortened by 10 bases and J by 6 bases, with 19 bases between the two germline ends. CDR3: CATLYRDCGEQYF. The CDR3 bases are TGTGCCACACTTTACCGGGACTGTGGCGAGCAGTACTTC.

The V and J genes are TRBV4-3 and TRBJ2-7, with D possibly TRBD2 on 5 matching bases. Germline V lookup: CDR1 LGHNA, CDR2 YSLEER. This CDR3 has 14 amino acids. V lost 0 bases and J lost 7, with 13 bases in between. Here the CDR3 reads CASSQEVGSGEQYF. CDR3 nucleotide sequence: TGCGCCAGCAGCCAAGAGGTGGGGAGTGGGGAGCAGTACTTC.

The chain is built from TRBV10-3 and TRBJ1-4, with TRBD1 matching 8 bases. The V and J ends lost 10 bases and 1 base, in that order; junction bases with no gene match: 5. The CDR3 is 14 residues long. Germline CDR1 ENHRY, CDR2 SYGVKD. CDR3 in amino acids: CATQQGGTNEKLFF. The DNA of the CDR3 is TGTGCCACACAACAGGGGGGAACTAATGAAAAACTGTTTTTT.

The chain is built from TRBV27 and TRBJ2-2; 8 bases are shared with TRBD2. After removal of 2 bases from V and 1 base from J, the junction contained 12 bases not matched to a gene. This CDR3 contains 19 residues. Germline CDR1 is MNHEY and CDR2 is SMNVEV (reference sequence). CDR3: CASSLDGTRLARNTGELFF. DNA of the CDR3: TGTGCCAGCAGTTTAGACGGGACCCGACTAGCGAGGAACACCGGGGAGCTGTTTTTT.

The rearrangement uses TRBV5-4 and TRBJ2-7; tentative D call: TRBD1 (5 bases). CDR3 length: 14 residues. V was shortened by 2 bases and J by 2 bases, with 11 bases between the two germline ends. Germline-derived CDR1 and CDR2 are SGHNT and YYREEE (reference sequence). The CDR3: CASSLRQSPYEQYF. CDR3 coding DNA: TGTGCCAGCAGCTTACGACAGTCTCCCTACGAGCAGTACTTC.

The DNA of the CDR3 is TGTGCCAGCGGCGGAGTGACAGGGCGCATGAACACTGAAGCTTTCTTT. Protein sequence: CASGGVTGRMNTEAFF. The chain is built from TRBV7-9 and TRBJ1-1, with 7 bases matching TRBD1. The ends lost 8 bases at V and 0 bases at J; junction bases unmatched: 12. Germline CDR1 is SEHNR and CDR2 is FQNEAQ (reference sequence). The CDR3 consists of 16 residues.

The chain links TRBV29-1 to TRBJ1-4, with D perhaps matching TRBD1 (6 bases). This CDR3 has 13 residues. Germline lookup yields CDR1 SQVTM and CDR2 ANQGSEA. Trimming shortened V by 7 bases and J by 3 bases, and 12 bases separated the two germline ends. As DNA, the CDR3 is TGCAGCGCAGGGGACGGGCCTAATGAAAAACTGTTTTTT. Encoded protein: CSAGDGPNEKLFF.

The J gene is TRBJ1-2, the V gene TRBV28; 7 bases agree with TRBD1. The germline V gene encodes CDR1 MDHEN and CDR2 SYDVKM. J gave up 7 bases and V 6 bases, and 23 bases lay outside the gene matches. The CDR3 sequence is 18 residues long. CDR3 sequence reads: CASRQRGQGASLVSGYTF. DNA for the CDR3: TGTGCCAGCAGACAAAGGGGGCAGGGAGCGAGTCTAGTGTCTGGCTACACCTTC.

This sequence joins TRBV27 and TRBJ2-5; 8 bases match TRBD1. V trimming: 2 bases; J trimming: 4 bases; junction bases outside the gene matches: 6. The CDR3 is made up of 15 amino acids. From germline, CDR1 is MNHEY and CDR2 SMNVEV (reference sequence). In DNA, the CDR3 is TGTGCCAGCAGTTTACACAGGGGGAAAGTAGAGACCCAGTACTTC. Translating gives CASSLHRGKVETQYF.